The clone carrying this T cell receptor beta chain turned up a few times. The sample originates from a study of T cells in Graves' hyperthyroidism and ophthalmopathy. The CDR3 is 15 residues long. V shed 0 bases, J shed 3 bases, and the junction held 3 bases outside the gene matches. Germline CDR1 and CDR2: MNHNY and SVGAGI (reference sequence). The TCR beta CDR3 regions underwent amplification using RNA transcripts as the source. A first-round RT-PCR of the TCR CDR3 used the HTBI primer set. TCRdb re-derived calls from the multiplex PCR reads in MiXCR, one entry per CDR3 protein. This sample yields about 740,000 distinct CDR3 sequences, of which around 13% are seen a single time; 10% belongs to the top ten.

The chain recombines TRBV6-6 with TRBJ2-3; 7 bases are shared with TRBD2. What was sequenced was blood. The TCR originated in a woman aged 18-29 years with Graves' hyperthyroidism. DNA of the CDR3: TGTGCCAGCAGTTACTCGCGCGGGAGTACAGATACGCAGTATTTT. This gives the protein CASSYSRGSTDTQYF.